The sequence of this TCR beta chain was determined in a study of regulatory T cells in long-lasting Graves disease. As for the study in general: Those with persistent Graves' disease had received antithyroid drugs for over 5 years with positive TSH receptor antibodies. The study, taken as a whole, reports: Graves' patients with persistent disease showed TCR diversity lower than patients newly diagnosed. Among samples with persistent disease, TRBV28, TRBJ1-2 and TRBJ2-5 were favored.

The authors built TCR beta libraries using iRepertoire HTBI primers and Arm-PCR of CDR3 regions. TCRdb redid the calling of the multiplex PCR reads with MiXCR, one entry per CDR3 protein. The sample shows over 650,000 distinct CDR3 sequences, roughly 30% of them seen only once. In the case of this clonotype: Its target is not known. A read error is possible here, since a much larger clone lies one base away.

Time point here: persistent/refractory GD, antithyroid drugs over 5 years with positive TRAb. Researchers made the TCR library from RNA that was extracted from PBMCs. Trimming removed 6 bases from V and 10 bases from J, with 15 bases in between. This CDR3 has 13 amino acids. Germline lookup yields CDR1 MNHEY and CDR2 SVGEGT. The chain has TRBV6-2 or TRBV6-3 and TRBJ2-2, with D possibly matching TRBD1 (6 bases). This TCR was sampled from a female donor with Graves disease. Sequencing was performed on peripheral blood mononuclear cells (PBMCs), taken when the disease was refractory, from a patient treated with antithyroid drugs. In DNA, the CDR3 is TGTGCCAGCAGCTCACAGGGAGCCGAGGAGCTGTTTTTT. Protein sequence: CASSSQGAEELFF.